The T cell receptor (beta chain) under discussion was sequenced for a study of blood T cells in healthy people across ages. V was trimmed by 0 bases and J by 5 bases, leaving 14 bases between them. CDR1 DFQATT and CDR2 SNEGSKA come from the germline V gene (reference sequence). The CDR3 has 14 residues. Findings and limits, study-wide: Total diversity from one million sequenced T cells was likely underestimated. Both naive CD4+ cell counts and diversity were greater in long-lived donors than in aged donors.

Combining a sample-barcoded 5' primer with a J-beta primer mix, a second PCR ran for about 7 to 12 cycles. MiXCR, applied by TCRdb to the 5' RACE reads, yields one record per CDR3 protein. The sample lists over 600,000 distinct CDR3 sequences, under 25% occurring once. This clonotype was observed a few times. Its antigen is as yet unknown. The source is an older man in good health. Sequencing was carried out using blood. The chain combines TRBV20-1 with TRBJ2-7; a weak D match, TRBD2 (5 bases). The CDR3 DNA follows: TGCAGTGCTAGAGATCCCGAGGGCCGCAACGAGCAGTACTTC. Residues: CSARDPEGRNEQYF.